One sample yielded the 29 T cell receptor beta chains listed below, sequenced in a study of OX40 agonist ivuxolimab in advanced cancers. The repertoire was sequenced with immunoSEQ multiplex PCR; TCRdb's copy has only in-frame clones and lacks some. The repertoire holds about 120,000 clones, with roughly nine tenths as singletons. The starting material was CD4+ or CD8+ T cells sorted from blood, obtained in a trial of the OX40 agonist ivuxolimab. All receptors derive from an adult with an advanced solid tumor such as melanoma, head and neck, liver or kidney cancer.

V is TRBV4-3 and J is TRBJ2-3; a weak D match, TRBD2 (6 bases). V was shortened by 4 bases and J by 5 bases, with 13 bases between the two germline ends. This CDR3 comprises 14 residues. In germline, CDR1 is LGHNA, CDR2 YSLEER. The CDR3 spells CASSLGLLQDTQYF. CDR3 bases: TGCGCCAGCAGCCTGGGACTTCTCCAAGATACGCAGTATTTT.

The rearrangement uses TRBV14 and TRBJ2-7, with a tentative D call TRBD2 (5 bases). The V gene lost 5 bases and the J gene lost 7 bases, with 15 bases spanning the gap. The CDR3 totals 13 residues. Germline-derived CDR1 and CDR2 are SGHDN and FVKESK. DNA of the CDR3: TGTGCCAGCAGCTTCACGGTGGAGCGGGAGCAGTACTTC. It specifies CASSFTVEREQYF.

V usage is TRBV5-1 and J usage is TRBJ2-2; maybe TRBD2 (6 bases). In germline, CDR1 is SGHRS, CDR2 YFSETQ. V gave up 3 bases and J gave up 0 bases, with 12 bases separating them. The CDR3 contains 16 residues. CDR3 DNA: TGCGCCAGCAGCTGGGGACTTATCGCGAACACCGGGGAGCTGTTTTTT. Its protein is CASSWGLIANTGELFF.

DNA of the CDR3: TGTGCCAGCAGTTTGAGCCGCGGAGCTTTCTTT. Protein product: CASSLSRGAFF. The chain is built from TRBV28 and TRBJ1-1; D is unresolved. The CDR3 sequence is 11 residues long. Germline CDR1 MDHEN, CDR2 SYDVKM. Trimming took 3 bases from V and 10 from J, leaving 9 bases between them. The full variable domain, in which reference TRBV28 and TRBJ1-1 provide the parts outside the CDR3, is DVKVTQSSRYLVKRTGEKVFLECVQDMDHENMFWYRQDPGLGLRLIYFSYDVKMKEKGDIPEGYSVSREKKERFSLILESASTNQTSMYLCASSLSRGAFFGQGTRLTVV.

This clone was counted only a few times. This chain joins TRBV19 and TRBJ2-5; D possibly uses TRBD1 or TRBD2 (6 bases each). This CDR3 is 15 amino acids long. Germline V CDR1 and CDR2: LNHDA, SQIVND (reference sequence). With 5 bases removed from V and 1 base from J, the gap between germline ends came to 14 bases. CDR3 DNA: TGTGCCAGTAGTCTCCGGGGGCCCACCCAAGAGACCCAGTACTTC. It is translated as CASSLRGPTQETQYF.

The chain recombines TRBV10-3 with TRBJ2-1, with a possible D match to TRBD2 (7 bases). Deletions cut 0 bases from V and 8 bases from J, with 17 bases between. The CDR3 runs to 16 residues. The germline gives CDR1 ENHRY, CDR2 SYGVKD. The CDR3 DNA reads TGTGCCATCAGTGAGTCGGGACGGGGGGCCCTCTATGAGCAGTTCTTC. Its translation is CAISESGRGALYEQFF.

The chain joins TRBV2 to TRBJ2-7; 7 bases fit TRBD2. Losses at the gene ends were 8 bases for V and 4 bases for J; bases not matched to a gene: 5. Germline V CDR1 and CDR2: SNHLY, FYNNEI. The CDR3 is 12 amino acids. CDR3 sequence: CASGTTPYEQYF. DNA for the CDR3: TGTGCCAGCGGGACTACTCCGTACGAGCAGTACTTC.

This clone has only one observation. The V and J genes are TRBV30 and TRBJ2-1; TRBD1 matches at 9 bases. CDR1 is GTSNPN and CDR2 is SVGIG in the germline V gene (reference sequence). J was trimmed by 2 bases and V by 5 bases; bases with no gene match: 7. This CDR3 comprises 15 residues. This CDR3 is CAWRTGAITYNEQFF. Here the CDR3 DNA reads TGTGCCTGGCGGACAGGGGCTATCACCTACAATGAGCAGTTCTTC.

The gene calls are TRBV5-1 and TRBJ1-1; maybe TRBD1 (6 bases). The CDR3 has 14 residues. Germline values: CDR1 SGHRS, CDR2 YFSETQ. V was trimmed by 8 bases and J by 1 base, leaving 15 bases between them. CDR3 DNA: TGCGCCAGTGCTGCAGGGGTCCCGAACACTGAAGCTTTCTTT. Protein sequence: CASAAGVPNTEAFF.

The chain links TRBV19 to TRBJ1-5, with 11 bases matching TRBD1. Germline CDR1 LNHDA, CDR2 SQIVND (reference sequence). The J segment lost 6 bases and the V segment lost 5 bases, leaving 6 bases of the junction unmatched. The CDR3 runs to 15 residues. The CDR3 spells CASSPRDRGTQPQHF. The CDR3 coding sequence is TGTGCCAGTAGTCCAAGGGACAGGGGGACTCAGCCCCAGCATTTT.

CDR3 nucleotide sequence: TGTGCCAGCAGTGAGATGGACTACGAGCAGTACTTC. This translates into CASSEMDYEQYF. The chain uses TRBV6-1 and TRBJ2-7, with unresolved D. The ends were cut back, 3 bases at V and 3 bases at J, with 6 bases in the middle. Per the germline V gene, CDR1 is MNHNS and CDR2 is SASEGT. The CDR3 has 12 residues.

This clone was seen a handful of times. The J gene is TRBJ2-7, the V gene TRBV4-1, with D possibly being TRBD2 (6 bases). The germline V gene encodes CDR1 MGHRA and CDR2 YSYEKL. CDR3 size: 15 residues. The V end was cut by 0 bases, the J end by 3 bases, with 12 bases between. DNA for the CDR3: TGCGCCAGCAGCCAAGATCCGGGGGTCAACTACGAGCAGTACTTC. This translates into CASSQDPGVNYEQYF.

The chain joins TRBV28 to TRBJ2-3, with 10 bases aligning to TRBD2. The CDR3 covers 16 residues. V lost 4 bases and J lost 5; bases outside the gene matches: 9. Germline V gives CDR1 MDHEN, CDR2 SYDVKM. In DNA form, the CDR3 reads TGTGCCAGCAGTTCCGCTAGCGGGGGAGCGGTAGATACGCAGTATTTT. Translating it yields CASSSASGGAVDTQYF.

CDR3 bases: TGTGCCACCAGCAGATCCGGGTCGGACTCTGGAAACACCATATATTTT. Its translation: CATSRSGSDSGNTIYF. The chain has TRBV15 and TRBJ1-3; D gene ambiguous. V shed 2 bases and J shed 0 bases, with 11 bases lying between them. The CDR3 has 16 amino acids. Germline V gene sequence: CDR1 LNHNV, CDR2 YYDKDF (reference sequence).

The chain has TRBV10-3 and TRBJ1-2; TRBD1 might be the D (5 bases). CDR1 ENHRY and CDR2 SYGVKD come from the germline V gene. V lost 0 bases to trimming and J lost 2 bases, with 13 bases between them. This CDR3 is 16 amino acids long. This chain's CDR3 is CAISESTGLGNYGYTF. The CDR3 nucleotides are TGTGCCATCAGTGAGTCCACGGGACTGGGAAACTATGGCTACACCTTC.

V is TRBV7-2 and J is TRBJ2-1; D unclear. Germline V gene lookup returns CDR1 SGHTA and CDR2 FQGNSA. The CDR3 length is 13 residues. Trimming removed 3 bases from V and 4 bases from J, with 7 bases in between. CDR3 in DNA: TGTGCCAGCAGCTTTTCTAGATACAATGAGCAGTTCTTC. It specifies CASSFSRYNEQFF.

The CDR3 sequence: CASSLGGVLGQETQYF. CDR3 bases: TGCGCCAGCAGCTTGGGGGGCGTGCTTGGTCAAGAGACCCAGTACTTC. This chain connects TRBV5-1 to TRBJ2-5; possible D gene TRBD1, 5 bases. Germline loops: CDR1 SGHRS, CDR2 YFSETQ. This CDR3 region has 16 residues. V was pared by 0 bases and J by 2 bases, with 14 bases between.

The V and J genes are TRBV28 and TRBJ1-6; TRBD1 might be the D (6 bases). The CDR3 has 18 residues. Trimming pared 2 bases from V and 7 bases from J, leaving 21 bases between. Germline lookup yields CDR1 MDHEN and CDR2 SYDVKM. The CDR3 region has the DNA TGTGCCAGCAGTTTACTATCCTTGGTGGGGGGCGGGAATTCACCCCTCCACTTT. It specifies CASSLLSLVGGGNSPLHF.

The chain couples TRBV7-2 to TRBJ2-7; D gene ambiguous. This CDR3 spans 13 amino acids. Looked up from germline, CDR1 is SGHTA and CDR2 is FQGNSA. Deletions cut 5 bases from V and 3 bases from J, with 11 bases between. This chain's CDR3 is CASSALGSYEQYF. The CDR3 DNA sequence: TGTGCCAGCAGCGCCCTGGGAAGCTACGAGCAGTACTTC.

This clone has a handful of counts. The CDR3 bases are TGTGCCAGCAGGAGGGAGCCTCGATCACCCCTCCACTTT. Encoded protein: CASRREPRSPLHF. The genes are TRBV9 and TRBJ1-6, with D uncertain. CDR3 length: 13 residues. CDR1 is SGDLS, CDR2 YYNGEE, per germline. The V and J ends lost 5 bases and 10 bases respectively, with 13 bases between them. The full variable domain, in which reference TRBV9 and TRBJ1-6 provide the parts outside the CDR3, is DSGVTQTPKHLITATGQRVTLRCSPRSGDLSVYWYQQSLDQGLQFLIQYYNGEERAKGNILERFSAQQFPDLHSELNLSSLELGDSALYFCASRREPRSPLHFGNGTRLTVT.

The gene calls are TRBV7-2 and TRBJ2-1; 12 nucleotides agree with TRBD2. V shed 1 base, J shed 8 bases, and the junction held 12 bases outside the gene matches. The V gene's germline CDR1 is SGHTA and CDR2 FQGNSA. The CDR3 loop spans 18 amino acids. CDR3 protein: CASSLENRASGREDEQFF. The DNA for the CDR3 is TGTGCCAGCAGCTTAGAGAATAGGGCTAGCGGGAGGGAGGATGAGCAGTTCTTC.

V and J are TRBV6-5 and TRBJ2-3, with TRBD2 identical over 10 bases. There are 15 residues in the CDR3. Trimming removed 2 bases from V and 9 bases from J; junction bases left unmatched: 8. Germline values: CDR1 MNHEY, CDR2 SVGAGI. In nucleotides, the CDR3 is TGTGCCAGCAGTTACCAACTAGCGGGGCCCGTAACGCAGTATTTT. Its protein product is CASSYQLAGPVTQYF.

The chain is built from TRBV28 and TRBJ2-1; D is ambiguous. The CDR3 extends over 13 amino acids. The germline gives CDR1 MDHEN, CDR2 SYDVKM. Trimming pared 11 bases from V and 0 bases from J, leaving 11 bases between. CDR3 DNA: TGTGCCTCCCCCCGTGGCTCCTACAATGAGCAGTTCTTC. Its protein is CASPRGSYNEQFF.

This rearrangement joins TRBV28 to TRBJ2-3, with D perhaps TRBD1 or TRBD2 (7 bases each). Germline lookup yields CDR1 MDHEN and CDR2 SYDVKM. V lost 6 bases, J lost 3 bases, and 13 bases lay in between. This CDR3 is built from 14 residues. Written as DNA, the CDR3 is TGTGCCAGCAGCCGGCAGGGGGGGACAGATACGCAGTATTTT. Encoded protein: CASSRQGGTDTQYF.

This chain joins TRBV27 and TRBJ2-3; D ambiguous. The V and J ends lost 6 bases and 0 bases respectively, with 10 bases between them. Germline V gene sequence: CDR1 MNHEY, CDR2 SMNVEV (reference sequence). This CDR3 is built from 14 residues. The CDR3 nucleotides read TGTGCCAGCAGGCCGAAACCCAGCACAGATACGCAGTATTTT. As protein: CASRPKPSTDTQYF.

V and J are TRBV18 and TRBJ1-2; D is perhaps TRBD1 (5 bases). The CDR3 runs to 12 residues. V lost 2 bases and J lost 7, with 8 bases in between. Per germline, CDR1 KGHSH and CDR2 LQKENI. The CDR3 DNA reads TGTGCCAGCTCACCAGCGACAGTTGGCTACACCTTC. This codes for CASSPATVGYTF. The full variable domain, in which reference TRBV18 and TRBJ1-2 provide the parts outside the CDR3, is NAGVMQNPRHLVRRRGQEARLRCSPMKGHSHVYWYRQLPEEGLKFMVYLQKENIIDESGMPKERFSAEFPKEGPSILRIQQVVRGDSAAYFCASSPATVGYTFGSGTRLTVV.

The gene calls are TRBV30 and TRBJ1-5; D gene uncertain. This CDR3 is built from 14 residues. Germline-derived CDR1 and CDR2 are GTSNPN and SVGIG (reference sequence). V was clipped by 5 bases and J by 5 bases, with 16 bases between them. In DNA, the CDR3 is TGTGCCTGGGGCGTGGGGAACATGGATCAGCCCCAGCATTTT. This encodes CAWGVGNMDQPQHF.

In nucleotides, the CDR3 is TGTGCCAGCTCACCCCGATCATCGGGGACAGGGGTGGAGACCCAGTACTTC. Residues: CASSPRSSGTGVETQYF. This sequence joins TRBV18 and TRBJ2-5, with 10 bases fitting TRBD1. With V trimmed by 3 bases and J by 5 bases, 12 bases remained unmatched. Germline V gene sequence: CDR1 KGHSH, CDR2 LQKENI. The CDR3 covers 17 residues.

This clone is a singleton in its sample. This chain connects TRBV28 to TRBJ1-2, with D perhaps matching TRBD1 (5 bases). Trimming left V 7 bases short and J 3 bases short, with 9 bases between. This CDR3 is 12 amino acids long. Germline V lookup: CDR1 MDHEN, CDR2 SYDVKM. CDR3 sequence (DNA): TGTGCCAGCAACGGCAGGGACTATGGCTACACCTTC. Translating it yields CASNGRDYGYTF.